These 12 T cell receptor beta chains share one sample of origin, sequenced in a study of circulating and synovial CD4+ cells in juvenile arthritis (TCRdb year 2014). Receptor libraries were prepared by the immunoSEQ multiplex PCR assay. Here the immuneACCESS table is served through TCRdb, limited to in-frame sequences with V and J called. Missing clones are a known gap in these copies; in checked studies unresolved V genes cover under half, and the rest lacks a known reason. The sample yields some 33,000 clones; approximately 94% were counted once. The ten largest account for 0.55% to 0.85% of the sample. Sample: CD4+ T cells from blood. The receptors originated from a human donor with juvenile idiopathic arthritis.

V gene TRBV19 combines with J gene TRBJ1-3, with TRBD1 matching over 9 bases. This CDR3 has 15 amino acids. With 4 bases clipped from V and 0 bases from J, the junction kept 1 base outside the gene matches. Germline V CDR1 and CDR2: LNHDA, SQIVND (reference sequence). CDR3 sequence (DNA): TGTGCCAGTAGTAAGGACAGGGGCTCTGGAAACACCATATATTTT. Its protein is CASSKDRGSGNTIYF.

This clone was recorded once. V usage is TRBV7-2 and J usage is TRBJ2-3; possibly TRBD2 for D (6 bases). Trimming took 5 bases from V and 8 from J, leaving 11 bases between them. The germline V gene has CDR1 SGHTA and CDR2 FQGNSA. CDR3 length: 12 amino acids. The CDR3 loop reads CASSNRGVTQYF. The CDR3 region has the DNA TGTGCCAGCAGCAACCGCGGGGTTACGCAGTATTTT.

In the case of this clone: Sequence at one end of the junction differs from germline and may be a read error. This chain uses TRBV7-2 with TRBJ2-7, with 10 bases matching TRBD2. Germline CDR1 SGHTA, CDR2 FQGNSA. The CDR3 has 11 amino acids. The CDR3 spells CASSYGLGLAF. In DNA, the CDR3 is TGTGCCAGCAGCTATGGGCTGGGACTAGCGTTC.

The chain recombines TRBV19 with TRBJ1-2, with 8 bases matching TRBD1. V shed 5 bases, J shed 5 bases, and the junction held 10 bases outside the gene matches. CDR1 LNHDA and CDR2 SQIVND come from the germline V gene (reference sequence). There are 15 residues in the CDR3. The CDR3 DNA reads TGTGCCAGTAGTGCTTACAGGGGGAGGAATTATGGCTACACCTTC. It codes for CASSAYRGRNYGYTF.

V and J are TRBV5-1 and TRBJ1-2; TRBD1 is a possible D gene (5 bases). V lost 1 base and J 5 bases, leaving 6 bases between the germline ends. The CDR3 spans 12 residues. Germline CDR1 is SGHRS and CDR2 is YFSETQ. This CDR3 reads CASSLTGYGYTF. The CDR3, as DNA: TGCGCCAGCAGCTTGACAGGTTATGGCTACACCTTC.

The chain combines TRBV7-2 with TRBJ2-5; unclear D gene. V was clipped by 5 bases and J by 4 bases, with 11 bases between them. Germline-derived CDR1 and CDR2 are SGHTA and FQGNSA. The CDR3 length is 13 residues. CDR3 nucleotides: TGTGCCAGCAGCAGCCCTTCCCGAGAGACCCAGTACTTC. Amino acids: CASSSPSRETQYF.

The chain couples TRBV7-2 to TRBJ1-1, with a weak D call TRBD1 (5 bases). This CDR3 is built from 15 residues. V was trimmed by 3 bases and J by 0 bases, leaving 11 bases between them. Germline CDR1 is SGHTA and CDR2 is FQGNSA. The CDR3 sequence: CASSLRGGLNTEAFF. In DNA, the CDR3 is TGTGCCAGCAGCTTGAGGGGAGGGTTGAACACTGAAGCTTTCTTT. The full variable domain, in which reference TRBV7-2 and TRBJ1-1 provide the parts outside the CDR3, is GAGVSQSPSNKVTEKGKDVELRCDPISGHTALYWYRQSLGQGLEFLIYFQGNSAPDKSGLPSDRFSAERTGGSVSTLTIQRTQQEDSAVYLCASSLRGGLNTEAFFGQGTRLTVV.

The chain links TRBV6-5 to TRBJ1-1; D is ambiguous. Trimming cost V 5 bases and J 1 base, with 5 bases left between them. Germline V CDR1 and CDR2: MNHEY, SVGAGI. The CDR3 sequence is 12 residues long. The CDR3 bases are TGTGCCAGCAGTACAGCGAACACTGAAGCTTTCTTT. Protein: CASSTANTEAFF.

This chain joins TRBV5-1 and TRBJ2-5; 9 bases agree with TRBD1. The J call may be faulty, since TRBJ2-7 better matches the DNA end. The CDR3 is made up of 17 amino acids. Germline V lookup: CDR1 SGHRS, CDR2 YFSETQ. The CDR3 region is CASSLAGQGPSFYEQYF. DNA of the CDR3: TGCGCCAGCAGCTTGGCAGGACAGGGGCCATCTTTCTACGAGCAGTACTTC.

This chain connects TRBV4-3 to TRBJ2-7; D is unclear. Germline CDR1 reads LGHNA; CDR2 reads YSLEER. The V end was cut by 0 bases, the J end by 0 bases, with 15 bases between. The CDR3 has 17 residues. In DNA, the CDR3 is TGCGCCAGCAGCCAAGATAAGTTGGTCCCGAGCTCCTACGAGCAGTACTTC. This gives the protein CASSQDKLVPSSYEQYF.

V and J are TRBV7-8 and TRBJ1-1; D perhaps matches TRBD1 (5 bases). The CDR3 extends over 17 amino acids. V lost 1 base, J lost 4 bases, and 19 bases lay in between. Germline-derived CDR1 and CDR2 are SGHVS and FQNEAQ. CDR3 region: CASSLDPRTSWVTEAFF. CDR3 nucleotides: TGTGCCAGCAGCTTAGATCCCCGGACAAGTTGGGTCACTGAAGCTTTCTTT.

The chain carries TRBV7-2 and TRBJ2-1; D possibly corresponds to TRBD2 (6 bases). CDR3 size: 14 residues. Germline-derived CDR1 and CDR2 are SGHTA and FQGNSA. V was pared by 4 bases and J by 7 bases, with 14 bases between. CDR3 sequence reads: CASSSGLPGNEQFF. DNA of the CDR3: TGTGCCAGCAGCTCGGGACTCCCGGGGAATGAGCAGTTCTTC.